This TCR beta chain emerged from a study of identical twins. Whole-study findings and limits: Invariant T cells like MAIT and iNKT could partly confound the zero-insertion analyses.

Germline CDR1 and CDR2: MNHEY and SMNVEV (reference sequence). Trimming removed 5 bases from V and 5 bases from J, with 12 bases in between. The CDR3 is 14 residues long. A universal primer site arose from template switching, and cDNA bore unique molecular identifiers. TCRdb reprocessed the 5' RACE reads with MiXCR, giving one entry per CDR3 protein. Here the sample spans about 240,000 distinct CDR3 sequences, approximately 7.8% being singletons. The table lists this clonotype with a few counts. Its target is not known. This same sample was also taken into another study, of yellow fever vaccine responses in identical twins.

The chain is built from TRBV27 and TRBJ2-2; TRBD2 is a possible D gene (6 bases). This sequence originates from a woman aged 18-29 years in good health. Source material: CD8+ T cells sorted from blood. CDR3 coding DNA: TGTGCCAGCAGTGGCGGGGTGGAGACCGGGGAGCTGTTTTTT. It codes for CASSGGVETGELFF.